The 9 T cell receptor beta chains below all came from one sample that was sequenced in a study of T cells in tuberculosis. Regarding time point: new active TB diagnosis, blood taken before or within 7 days of starting treatment. Data came from immunoSEQ multiplex PCR; TCRdb stores just in-frame clones and leaves some out. Among about 38,000 clones, approximately 93% were seen once, and the ten largest hold 3.5% to 5%. Sequencing was performed on PBMCs, taken at tuberculosis diagnosis. The receptors come from an adult with tuberculosis.

The sample holds a few counts of this clone. J is TRBJ2-1 and V is TRBV13, with TRBD1 matching over 7 bases. Germline lookup yields CDR1 PRHDT and CDR2 FYEKMQ (reference sequence). The junction had 8 bases not matched to a gene; V was cut back by 3 bases and J by 6 bases. CDR3 length: 15 residues. CDR3 residues: CASSFLDRDSNEQFF. The CDR3 DNA is TGTGCCAGCAGCTTCCTAGACAGGGATAGCAATGAGCAGTTCTTC.

The chain recombines TRBV7-9 with TRBJ2-3; 10 nucleotides line up with TRBD2. V was clipped by 4 bases and J by 0 bases; unmatched bases: 4. The CDR3 extends over 16 amino acids. Per the germline V gene, CDR1 is SEHNR and CDR2 is FQNEAQ (reference sequence). The DNA of the CDR3 is TGTGCCAGCAGCTACGGACTAGCGGCTAGCACAGATACGCAGTATTTT. Translated: CASSYGLAASTDTQYF.

The J gene is TRBJ1-1, the V gene TRBV2; 7 nucleotides agree with TRBD1. This CDR3 has 14 amino acids. Germline V gives CDR1 SNHLY, CDR2 FYNNEI. V gave up 10 bases and J gave up 0 bases; unmatched junction bases: 8. The CDR3 DNA reads TGTGCCACCCGACAGGGATTCGTGAACACTGAAGCTTTCTTT. Protein: CATRQGFVNTEAFF.

The V gene is TRBV5-5, the J gene TRBJ2-6; D gene uncertain. This CDR3 spans 17 amino acids. CDR1 and CDR2 (germline): SGHKS, YYEKEE (reference sequence). V lost 0 bases, J lost 0 bases, and 10 bases lay in between. The CDR3 loop reads CASSLAWSSSGANVLTF. CDR3 DNA: TGTGCCAGCAGCTTGGCCTGGTCGAGCTCTGGGGCCAACGTCCTGACTTTC.

The chain is built from TRBV6-4 and TRBJ1-6; D call uncertain. Trimming shortened V by 5 bases and J by 8 bases, and 10 bases separated the two germline ends. Germline CDR1 is MRHNA and CDR2 is SNTAGT. The length of the CDR3 is 13 residues. CDR3 protein: CASSRREDSPLHF. Written as DNA, the CDR3 is TGTGCCAGCAGTAGGAGGGAGGATTCACCCCTCCACTTT.

The J gene is TRBJ2-3, the V gene TRBV2; maybe TRBD1 (6 bases). This CDR3 has 13 residues. Germline values: CDR1 SNHLY, CDR2 FYNNEI. V lost 5 bases to trimming and J lost 0 bases, with 6 bases between them. The CDR3 loop reads CASSTGSTDTQYF. DNA of the CDR3: TGTGCCAGCAGTACAGGGAGCACAGATACGCAGTATTTT.

The gene calls are TRBV7-2 and TRBJ1-2; no clear D. The V gene lost 4 bases and the J gene lost 4 bases, with 16 bases spanning the gap. The CDR3 is made up of 15 amino acids. CDR1 and CDR2 from the germline V gene are SGHTA and FQGNSA. In DNA form, the CDR3 reads TGTGCCAGCAGCTACTCCACGGAGGGCAGCTATGGCTACACCTTC. Amino acids: CASSYSTEGSYGYTF.

The chain has TRBV2 and TRBJ1-5; 8 bases are a match to TRBD1. Losses at the gene ends were 2 bases for V and 2 bases for J; bases not matched to a gene: 2. Per germline, CDR1 SNHLY and CDR2 FYNNEI. The CDR3 covers 15 residues. CDR3 region: CASSEMTGGNQPQHF. The CDR3 coding sequence is TGTGCCAGCAGTGAAATGACAGGGGGCAATCAGCCCCAGCATTTT.

The V gene is TRBV29-1, the J gene TRBJ1-2, with 9 positions matching TRBD1. Unmatched junction bases numbered 14, after V lost 6 bases and J lost 3 bases. This CDR3 is 16 amino acids long. Germline assignment: CDR1 SQVTM and CDR2 ANQGSEA. CDR3 in amino acids: CSVVTGGGGQDYGYTF. CDR3 in DNA: TGCAGCGTGGTAACAGGGGGCGGCGGGCAAGACTATGGCTACACCTTC.